This TCR beta chain was sequenced during a study of blood T cells in healthy people across ages. The study, taken as a whole, reports: Naive CD4+ cell counts and diversity both ran higher in long-lived than in aged donors.

Donors each provided ten milliliters of peripheral blood. Trimming took off 5 bases at V and 7 bases at J, with 21 bases between the two ends. The CDR3 is made up of 17 amino acids. Per the germline V gene, CDR1 is MDHEN and CDR2 is SYDVKM. Turning to this clonotype: Its target is not known.

Primers used in a second PCR of roughly 6 to 12 cycles were a sample-barcoded 5' primer and a J-beta primer mix. A single record per CDR3 protein comes from TCRdb applying MiXCR to the 5' RACE reads. The table includes 1.5 million to 2 million distinct CDR3 sequences, approximately 28% detected once. The source is a woman aged 25 to 39 in good health. The source material was blood. The V call is TRBV28, the J call TRBJ1-6; no definite D call. CDR3 loop: CASSLPSTPGLNSPLHF. In nucleotides, the CDR3 is TGTGCCAGCAGTCTACCTTCGACCCCGGGGTTGAATTCACCCCTCCACTTT.